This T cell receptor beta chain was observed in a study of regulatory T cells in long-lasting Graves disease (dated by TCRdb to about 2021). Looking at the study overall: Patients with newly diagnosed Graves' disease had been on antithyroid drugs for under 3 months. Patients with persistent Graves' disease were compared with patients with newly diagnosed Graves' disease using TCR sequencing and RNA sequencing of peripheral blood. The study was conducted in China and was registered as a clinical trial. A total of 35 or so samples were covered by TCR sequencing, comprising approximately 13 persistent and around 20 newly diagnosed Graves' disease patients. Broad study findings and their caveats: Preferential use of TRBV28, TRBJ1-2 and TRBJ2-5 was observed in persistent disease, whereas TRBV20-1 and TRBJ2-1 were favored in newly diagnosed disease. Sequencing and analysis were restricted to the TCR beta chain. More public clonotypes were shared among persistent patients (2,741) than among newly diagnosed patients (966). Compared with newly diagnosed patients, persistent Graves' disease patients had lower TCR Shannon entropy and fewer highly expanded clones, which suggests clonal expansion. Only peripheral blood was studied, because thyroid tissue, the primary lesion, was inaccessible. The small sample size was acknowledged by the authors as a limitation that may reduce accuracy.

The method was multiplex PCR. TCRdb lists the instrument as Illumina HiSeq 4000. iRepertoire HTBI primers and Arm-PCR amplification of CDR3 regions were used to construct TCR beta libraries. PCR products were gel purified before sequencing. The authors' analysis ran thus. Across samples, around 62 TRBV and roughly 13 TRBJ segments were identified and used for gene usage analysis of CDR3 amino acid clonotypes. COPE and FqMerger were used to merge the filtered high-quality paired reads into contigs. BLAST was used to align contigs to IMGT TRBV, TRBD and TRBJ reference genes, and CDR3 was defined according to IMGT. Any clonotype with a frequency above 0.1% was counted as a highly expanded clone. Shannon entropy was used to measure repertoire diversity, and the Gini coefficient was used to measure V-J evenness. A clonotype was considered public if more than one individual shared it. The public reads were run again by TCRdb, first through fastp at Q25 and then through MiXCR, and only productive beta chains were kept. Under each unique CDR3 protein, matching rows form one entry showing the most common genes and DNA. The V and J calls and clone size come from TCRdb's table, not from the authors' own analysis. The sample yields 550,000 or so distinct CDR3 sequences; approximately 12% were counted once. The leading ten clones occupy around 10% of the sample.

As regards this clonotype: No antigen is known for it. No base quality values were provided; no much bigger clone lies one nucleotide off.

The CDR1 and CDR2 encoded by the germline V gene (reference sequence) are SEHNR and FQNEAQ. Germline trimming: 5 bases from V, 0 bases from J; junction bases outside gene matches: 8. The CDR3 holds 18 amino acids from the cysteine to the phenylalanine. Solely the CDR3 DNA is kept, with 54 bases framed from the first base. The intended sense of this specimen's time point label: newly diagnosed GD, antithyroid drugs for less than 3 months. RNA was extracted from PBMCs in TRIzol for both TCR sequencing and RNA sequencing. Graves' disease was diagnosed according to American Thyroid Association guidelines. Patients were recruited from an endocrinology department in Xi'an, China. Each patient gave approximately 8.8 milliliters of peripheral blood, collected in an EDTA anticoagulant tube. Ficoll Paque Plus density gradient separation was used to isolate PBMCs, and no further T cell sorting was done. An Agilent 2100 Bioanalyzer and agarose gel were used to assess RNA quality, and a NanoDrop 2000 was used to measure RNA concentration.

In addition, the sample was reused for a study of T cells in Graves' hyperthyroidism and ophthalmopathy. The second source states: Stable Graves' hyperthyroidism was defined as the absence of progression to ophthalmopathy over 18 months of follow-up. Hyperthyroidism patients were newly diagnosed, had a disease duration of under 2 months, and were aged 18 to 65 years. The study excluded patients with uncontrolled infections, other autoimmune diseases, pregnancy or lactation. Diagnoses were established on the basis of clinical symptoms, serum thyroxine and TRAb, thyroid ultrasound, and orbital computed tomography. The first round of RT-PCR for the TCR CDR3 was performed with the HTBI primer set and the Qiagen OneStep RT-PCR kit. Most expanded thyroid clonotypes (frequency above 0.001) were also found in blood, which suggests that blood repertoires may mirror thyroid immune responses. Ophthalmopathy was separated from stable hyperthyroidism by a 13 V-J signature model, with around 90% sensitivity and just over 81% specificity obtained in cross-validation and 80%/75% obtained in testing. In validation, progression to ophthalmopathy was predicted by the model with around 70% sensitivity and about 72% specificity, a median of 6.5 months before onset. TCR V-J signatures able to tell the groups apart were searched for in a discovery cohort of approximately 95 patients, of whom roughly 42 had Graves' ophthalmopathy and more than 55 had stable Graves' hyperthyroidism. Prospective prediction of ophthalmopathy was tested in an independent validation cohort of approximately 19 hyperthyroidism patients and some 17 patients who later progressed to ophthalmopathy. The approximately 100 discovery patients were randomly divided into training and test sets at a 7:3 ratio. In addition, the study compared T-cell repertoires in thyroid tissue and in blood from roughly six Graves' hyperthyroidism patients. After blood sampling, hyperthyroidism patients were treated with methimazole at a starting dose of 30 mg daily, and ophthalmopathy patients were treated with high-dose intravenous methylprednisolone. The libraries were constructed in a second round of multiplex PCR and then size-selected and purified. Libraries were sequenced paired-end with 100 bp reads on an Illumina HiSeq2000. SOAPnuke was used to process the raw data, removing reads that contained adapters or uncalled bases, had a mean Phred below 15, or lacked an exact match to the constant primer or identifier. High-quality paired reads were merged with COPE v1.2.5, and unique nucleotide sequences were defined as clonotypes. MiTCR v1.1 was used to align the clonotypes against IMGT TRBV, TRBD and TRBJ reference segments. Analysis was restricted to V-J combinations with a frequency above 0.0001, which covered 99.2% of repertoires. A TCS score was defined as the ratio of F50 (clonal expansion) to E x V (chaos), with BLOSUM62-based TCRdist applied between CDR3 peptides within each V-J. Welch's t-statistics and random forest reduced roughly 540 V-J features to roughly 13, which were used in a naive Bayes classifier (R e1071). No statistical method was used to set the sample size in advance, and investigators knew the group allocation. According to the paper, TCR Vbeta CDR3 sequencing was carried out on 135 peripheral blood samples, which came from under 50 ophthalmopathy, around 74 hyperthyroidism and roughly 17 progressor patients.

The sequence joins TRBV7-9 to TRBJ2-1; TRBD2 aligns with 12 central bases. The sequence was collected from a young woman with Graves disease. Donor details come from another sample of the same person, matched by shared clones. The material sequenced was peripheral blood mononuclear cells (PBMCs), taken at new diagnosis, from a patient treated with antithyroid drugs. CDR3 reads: CASSTTSGSGGSYNEQFF. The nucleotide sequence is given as TGTGCCAGCAGCACGACTAGCGGGAGTGGCGGCTCCTACAATGAGCAGTTCTTC.